The 27 T cell receptor beta chains presented below share a single source sample, sequenced in a study of T cell changes during pregnancy in multiple sclerosis. Repertoires were generated with immunoSEQ multiplex PCR, while TCRdb's copy carries only in-frame clones and drops some. Among about 74,000 clones listed, about nine tenths were seen once. The sample was peripheral blood, taken after pregnancy. The source is a female donor in good health, enrolled as a control in a pregnancy study.

The CDR3 DNA follows: TGCAGCGTTGATTCCCCGCCAGGAGCCGGGGGAGGCTACACCTTC. As protein: CSVDSPPGAGGGYTF. The genes are TRBV29-1 and TRBJ1-2, with a weak D call TRBD1 (5 bases). CDR3 length equals 15 residues. Trimming left V 3 bases short and J 8 bases short, with 22 bases between. Germline CDR1 is SQVTM and CDR2 is ANQGSEA.

The CDR3 nucleotides are TGTGCCAGCACCCTCGGGACAGGAAAAGAGACCCAGTACTTC. Encoded protein: CASTLGTGKETQYF. The chain combines TRBV7-6 with TRBJ2-5; TRBD1 aligns across 8 bases. The CDR3 length is 14 residues. After removal of 7 bases from V and 3 bases from J, the junction contained 7 bases not matched to a gene. Per the germline V gene, CDR1 is SGHVS and CDR2 is FNYEAQ.

V is TRBV19 and J is TRBJ1-4; D remains ambiguous. V was shortened by 7 bases and J by 3 bases, with 12 bases between the two germline ends. Germline V gene lookup returns CDR1 LNHDA and CDR2 SQIVND (reference sequence). The CDR3 length is 14 residues. The CDR3 coding sequence is TGTGCCAGTAAGCAGAGTCTAGCTAATGAAAAACTGTTTTTT. Residues: CASKQSLANEKLFF.

V usage is TRBV5-6 and J usage is TRBJ2-7; D ambiguous. Looked up from germline, CDR1 is SGHDT and CDR2 is YYEEEE. This CDR3 contains 12 residues. The V end was cut by 1 base, the J end by 4 bases, with 6 bases between. The CDR3 spells CASSLTDYEQYF. The CDR3 coding sequence is TGTGCCAGCAGCTTGACAGATTACGAGCAGTACTTC.

The J gene is TRBJ2-7, the V gene TRBV7-2; D might be TRBD1 (5 bases). With 2 bases removed from V and 0 bases from J, the gap between germline ends came to 11 bases. Per the germline V gene, CDR1 is SGHTA and CDR2 is FQGNSA. The CDR3 has 15 amino acids. Written as DNA, the CDR3 is TGTGCCAGCAGCTTATGGGGCGGCAACTCCTACGAGCAGTACTTC. Its translation: CASSLWGGNSYEQYF.

The V and J genes are TRBV9 and TRBJ2-3; 7 nucleotides agree with TRBD2. J was trimmed by 0 bases and V by 4 bases; bases with no gene match: 5. This CDR3 is built from 15 residues. Germline V gives CDR1 SGDLS, CDR2 YYNGEE. The CDR3 loop is CASSTGGFSTDTQYF. The CDR3 nucleotides are TGTGCCAGCAGCACCGGGGGGTTCAGCACAGATACGCAGTATTTT. Together with reference TRBV9 and TRBJ2-3, the CDR3 gives the full variable domain: DSGVTQTPKHLITATGQRVTLRCSPRSGDLSVYWYQQSLDQGLQFLIQYYNGEERAKGNILERFSAQQFPDLHSELNLSSLELGDSALYFCASSTGGFSTDTQYFGPGTRLTVL.

The J gene is TRBJ2-1, the V gene TRBV6-5; possibly TRBD1 for D (5 bases). The CDR3 length is 16 residues. Trimming shortened V by 0 bases and J by 4 bases, and 13 bases separated the two germline ends. Germline V CDR1 and CDR2: MNHEY, SVGAGI. CDR3 DNA: TGTGCCAGCAGTTACTCAGGGGTGAATTGGTACAATGAGCAGTTCTTC. Its translation: CASSYSGVNWYNEQFF.

J is TRBJ2-7 and V is TRBV4-3, with 9 bases aligning to TRBD2. Trimming took 1 base from V and 6 from J; bases not matched to a gene: 7. Germline lookup yields CDR1 LGHNA and CDR2 YSLEER. CDR3 length equals 15 residues. CDR3 bases: TGCGCCAGCAGCCAAGTAATAGCGGGAGTACTCGAGCAGTACTTC. This sequence encodes CASSQVIAGVLEQYF.

This chain links TRBV2 with TRBJ2-3, with no clear D. The ends were cut back, 2 bases at V and 0 bases at J, with 6 bases in the middle. The CDR3 loop spans 14 amino acids. Germline V gene data show CDR1 as SNHLY and CDR2 as FYNNEI. The CDR3 loop reads CASSEHRSTDTQYF. The CDR3 DNA is TGTGCCAGCAGTGAACATAGAAGCACAGATACGCAGTATTTT.

This rearrangement joins TRBV13 to TRBJ2-7, with TRBD1 identical over 7 bases. Germline V gene sequence: CDR1 PRHDT, CDR2 FYEKMQ (reference sequence). CDR3 length equals 12 residues. After removal of 5 bases from V and 6 bases from J, the junction contained 4 bases not matched to a gene. The CDR3 here is CASSKQGFEQYF. CDR3 DNA: TGTGCCAGCAGCAAACAGGGGTTCGAGCAGTACTTC.

This clone was counted once. The chain has TRBV11-3 and TRBJ1-6; D might be TRBD1 (5 bases). CDR3 length: 15 residues. Germline CDR1 and CDR2: SGHNT and YENEEA. V lost 3 bases, J lost 5 bases, and 11 bases lay in between. The CDR3 DNA follows: TGTGCCAGCAGCTTCGGGACGGGGGATAATTCACCCCTCCACTTT. Its protein is CASSFGTGDNSPLHF.

The chain employs TRBV28 and TRBJ1-1; 9 bases align to TRBD1. This CDR3 spans 13 amino acids. V trimming: 7 bases; J trimming: 5 bases; junction bases outside the gene matches: 5. Germline CDR1 MDHEN, CDR2 SYDVKM. CDR3 coding DNA: TGTGCCAGCACCACAGGGGGCCAAACTGAAGCTTTCTTT. Its protein product is CASTTGGQTEAFF. The variable domain in full, with the rest retrieved from reference TRBV28 and TRBJ1-1, is DVKVTQSSRYLVKRTGEKVFLECVQDMDHENMFWYRQDPGLGLRLIYFSYDVKMKEKGDIPEGYSVSREKKERFSLILESASTNQTSMYLCASTTGGQTEAFFGQGTRLTVV.

The V and J genes are TRBV7-9 and TRBJ2-1; D possibly corresponds to TRBD1 (5 bases). V was trimmed by 1 base and J by 9 bases, leaving 13 bases between them. The CDR3 runs 14 residues. CDR1 is SEHNR, CDR2 FQNEAQ, per germline (reference sequence). The CDR3 region has the DNA TGTGCCAGCAGCTTAGGGGGCCCTAGATTTGAGCAGTTCTTC. Translated: CASSLGGPRFEQFF.

The chain is built from TRBV7-8 and TRBJ2-4, with D possibly TRBD2 on 5 matching bases. Per the germline V gene, CDR1 is SGHVS and CDR2 is FQNEAQ. V was pared by 5 bases and J by 1 base, with 9 bases between. The CDR3 loop spans 14 amino acids. The DNA for the CDR3 is TGTGCCAGCAGCCCTAGGACTGCCAAAAACATTCAGTACTTC. This translates into CASSPRTAKNIQYF.

The chain links TRBV14 to TRBJ2-3; 9 positions match TRBD2. With 2 bases clipped from V and 2 bases from J, the junction kept 5 bases outside the gene matches. Germline CDR1 and CDR2: SGHDN and FVKESK. This CDR3 comprises 16 residues. The CDR3 coding sequence is TGTGCCAGCAGCCAACTAGCGGGACTTCACACAGATACGCAGTATTTT. This encodes CASSQLAGLHTDTQYF. Using reference TRBV14 and TRBJ2-3 for the parts outside the CDR3, the full variable domain is EAGVTQFPSHSVIEKGQTVTLRCDPISGHDNLYWYRRVMGKEIKFLLHFVKESKQDESGMPNNRFLAERTGGTYSTLKVQPAELEDSGVYFCASSQLAGLHTDTQYFGPGTRLTVL.

This clone was found once. The V call is TRBV27, the J call TRBJ1-5, with D perhaps matching TRBD1 (5 bases). Trimming shortened V by 5 bases and J by 7 bases, and 15 bases separated the two germline ends. CDR1 is MNHEY and CDR2 is SMNVEV in the germline V gene (reference sequence). This CDR3 has 14 residues. CDR3 in DNA: TGTGCCAGCAGTCCGCGGGGGGGACGGCAGCCCCAGCATTTT. Its translation is CASSPRGGRQPQHF.

This chain links TRBV7-3 with TRBJ2-1; D not certain. The germline V gene encodes CDR1 SGHTA and CDR2 FQGTGA. Deletions cut 5 bases from V and 0 bases from J, with 5 bases between. The CDR3 spans 13 residues. Here the CDR3 reads CASSEASYNEQFF. DNA of the CDR3: TGTGCCAGCAGCGAGGCCTCCTACAATGAGCAGTTCTTC.

The chain recombines TRBV19 with TRBJ1-3; 7 nucleotides agree with TRBD1. V dropped 6 bases and J dropped 2; count of bases not matched to a gene: 4. CDR3 length: 14 residues. Germline CDR1 is LNHDA and CDR2 is SQIVND (reference sequence). The CDR3 region is CASSPGTAGNTIYF. The CDR3 DNA reads TGTGCCAGTAGCCCTGGGACAGCTGGAAACACCATATATTTT.

The chain links TRBV12-5 to TRBJ2-1; D not resolved. CDR3 size: 13 residues. V was cut by 5 bases and J by 5 bases, with 10 bases left in between. In germline, CDR1 is LGHNT, CDR2 FRNRAP. CDR3 nucleotide sequence: TGTGCTAGTGGTCAACGTACAAACAATGAGCAGTTCTTC. The encoded protein is CASGQRTNNEQFF.

The CDR3 protein is CASSPPGGAEKQFF. CDR3 DNA sequence: TGTGCCAGCTCACCACCGGGGGGTGCGGAAAAGCAGTTCTTC. This chain links TRBV18 with TRBJ2-1; a possible D gene is TRBD2 (6 bases). Trimming took 0 bases from V and 11 from J, leaving 14 bases between them. CDR3 length: 14 residues. Germline assignment: CDR1 KGHSH and CDR2 LQKENI.

This sequence joins TRBV9 and TRBJ2-7; D is undetermined. CDR3 size: 13 residues. The V gene's germline CDR1 is SGDLS and CDR2 YYNGEE. The V and J ends lost 3 bases and 5 bases respectively, with 12 bases between them. The CDR3 DNA reads TGTGCCAGCAGCGCAACCAGTACCAACGAGCAGTACTTC. It encodes CASSATSTNEQYF.

CDR3 sequence (DNA): TGTGCCAGCAGTTTTAGTGGGAGGATCACAGATACGCAGTATTTT. Its translation: CASSFSGRITDTQYF. The chain combines TRBV28 with TRBJ2-3; TRBD2 is a possible D gene (6 bases). V was trimmed by 3 bases and J by 2 bases, leaving 12 bases between them. CDR3 size: 15 residues. CDR1 is MDHEN, CDR2 SYDVKM, per germline.

The rearrangement joins TRBV11-2 to TRBJ1-4; a possible D gene is TRBD1 (6 bases). This CDR3 has 16 residues. Germline V gives CDR1 SGHAT, CDR2 FQNNGV. With 6 bases removed from V and 6 bases from J, the gap between germline ends came to 20 bases. The chain's CDR3 is CASRPTQGLGYEKLFF. In nucleotides, the CDR3 is TGTGCCAGCAGACCTACCCAGGGGTTGGGCTATGAAAAACTGTTTTTT.

The chain couples TRBV2 to TRBJ1-4; D is uncertain. The V end lost 3 bases, the J end lost 8 bases, and 4 bases lay between the germline ends. Germline V gene data show CDR1 as SNHLY and CDR2 as FYNNEI. This CDR3 comprises 11 residues. The CDR3 is CASSDREKLFF. CDR3 bases: TGTGCCAGCAGTGATCGGGAAAAACTGTTTTTT.

This chain joins TRBV2 and TRBJ2-7, with TRBD1 identical over 7 bases. J gave up 3 bases and V 11 bases, and 4 bases lay outside the gene matches. CDR1 SNHLY and CDR2 FYNNEI come from the germline V gene. This CDR3 has 11 residues. CDR3 protein: CAWGTVYEQYF. The CDR3 nucleotides read TGTGCCTGGGGGACAGTCTACGAGCAGTACTTC.

The chain has TRBV4-2 and TRBJ1-5, with 7 positions matching TRBD1. Germline values: CDR1 LGHNA, CDR2 YNFKEQ. The CDR3 contains 16 residues. The V segment lost 1 base and the J segment 4 bases; nucleotides outside the gene matches: 7. The CDR3 reads CASSQAAGRGNQPQHF. The CDR3 nucleotides read TGTGCCAGCAGCCAAGCTGCCGGCAGGGGGAATCAGCCCCAGCATTTT.

The CDR3 protein is CASSQPTVSSYNEQFF. CDR3 bases: TGCGCCAGCAGCCAGCCCACGGTGAGCTCCTACAATGAGCAGTTCTTC. The chain has TRBV4-1 and TRBJ2-1; unclear D gene. CDR1 MGHRA and CDR2 YSYEKL come from the germline V gene. Deletions cut 3 bases from V and 0 bases from J, with 12 bases between. The CDR3 is made up of 16 amino acids.